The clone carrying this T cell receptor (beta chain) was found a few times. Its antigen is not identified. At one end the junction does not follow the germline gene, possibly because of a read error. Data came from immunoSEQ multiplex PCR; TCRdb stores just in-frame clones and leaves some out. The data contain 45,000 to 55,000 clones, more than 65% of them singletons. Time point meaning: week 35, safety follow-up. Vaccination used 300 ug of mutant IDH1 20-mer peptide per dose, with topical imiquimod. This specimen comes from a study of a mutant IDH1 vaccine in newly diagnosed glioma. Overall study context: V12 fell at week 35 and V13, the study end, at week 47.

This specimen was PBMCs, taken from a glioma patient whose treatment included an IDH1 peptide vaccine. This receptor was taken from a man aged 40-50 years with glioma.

The CDR3 DNA is TGTGCCAGCAGAGAAGCGGGACAGGAGGAAAACATTCAGTACTTC. Residues: CASREAGQEENIQYF. The chain employs TRBV6-1 and TRBJ2-4, with D possibly matching TRBD1 (8 bases). The CDR3 sequence is 15 residues long. Germline V gene data show CDR1 as MNHNS and CDR2 as SASEGT.